The clone carrying this T cell receptor (beta chain) was seen just once. Using its own MiXCR run on the RACE reads, TCRdb lists one record per CDR3 protein. The table lists 150,000 to 200,000 distinct CDR3 sequences, about 31% of them singletons. Indicated time point: pre-sensitization, week 0. Specified treatment: therapeutic diphenylcyclopropenone sensitization with weekly scalp DPC. Germline V gene sequence: CDR1 SGHNT, CDR2 YYREEE (reference sequence). The CDR3 spans 14 residues. V lost 4 bases to trimming and J lost 3 bases; unmatched junction nucleotides: 6. The data were obtained in a study of human T cells and chemical hapten exposure. Study summary: Slight differences in pooled library volume were the main source of varying TCR yields across samples.

Material: whole blood, obtained in connection with sensitization to the hapten diphenylcyclopropenone (DPC). The TCR originated in a woman aged 25 to 39 with alopecia areata. Some clones in this sample may be carry-over from other donors' samples. This chain uses TRBV5-4 with TRBJ2-7; 8 bases line up with TRBD1. The CDR3 coding sequence is TGTGCCAGCAGCCCCGGGACAGGTCGCTACGAGCAGTACTTC. It translates to CASSPGTGRYEQYF.